A single sample is the source of the 5 T cell receptor beta chains below, sequenced in a study of blood T cell repertoires in COVID-19 (dated by TCRdb to between 2020 and 2021). The method was the immunoSEQ multiplex PCR assay. The clones in this table, taken by TCRdb from immuneACCESS, are in-frame only. Not every clone is retained; where verified, under half of the shortfall comes from an unresolved V gene, and the cause of the rest is unknown. For this sample there are roughly 500,000 clones; approximately 83% appear just once. The ten largest clones capture approximately 2.9% of the sample. The material sequenced was peripheral blood. These TCRs come from a human donor in a cohort sampled during active COVID-19.

The chain uses TRBV6-2 or TRBV6-3 and TRBJ1-1; 7 bases agree with TRBD1. The germline CDR1 and CDR2 sequences are MNHEY and SVGEGT. The CDR3 totals 17 residues. The ends lost 4 bases at V and 3 bases at J; junction bases unmatched: 14. The CDR3 protein is CASSSDKRGLGDTEAFF. The CDR3 DNA is TGTGCCAGCAGTTCCGACAAGAGGGGGCTTGGGGACACTGAAGCTTTCTTT.

This chain uses TRBV5-1 with TRBJ2-3; possibly TRBD2 for D (5 bases). The CDR3 length is 12 residues. CDR1 is SGHRS and CDR2 is YFSETQ in the germline V gene. Trimming cost V 4 bases and J 9 bases, with 12 bases left between them. CDR3 in DNA: TGCGCCAGCAGCCTCCGGACGGGGACGCAGTATTTT. Translation gives CASSLRTGTQYF.

This rearrangement joins TRBV9 to TRBJ2-1; tentative D call: TRBD2 (6 bases). V lost 2 bases to trimming and J lost 10 bases, with 13 bases between them. Germline CDR1 is SGDLS and CDR2 is YYNGEE. The CDR3 runs to 13 residues. The CDR3 is CASSVRERVEQFF. In DNA, the CDR3 is TGTGCCAGCAGCGTGCGGGAACGGGTCGAGCAGTTCTTC.

The gene calls are TRBV7-8 and TRBJ1-2; D gene uncertain. The germline V and J ends were trimmed by 5 bases and 5 bases, with 15 bases remaining between them. The V gene's germline CDR1 is SGHVS and CDR2 FQNEAQ. This CDR3 has 14 residues. CDR3 DNA sequence: TGTGCCAGCAGCCCAGGCCATGAAGGTTATGGCTACACCTTC. This sequence encodes CASSPGHEGYGYTF.

The gene calls are TRBV5-1 and TRBJ1-1; D remains unclear. V was shortened by 0 bases and J by 10 bases, with 13 bases between the two germline ends. Germline lookup yields CDR1 SGHRS and CDR2 YFSETQ. The CDR3 runs to 13 residues. DNA of the CDR3: TGCGCCAGCAGCTTGGAGGCGGACTTGGGAGCTTTCTTT. Its translation: CASSLEADLGAFF.